The 18 T cell receptor beta chains below all came from one sample that was sequenced in a study of cytomegalovirus exposure and HLA in healthy donors (dated by TCRdb to the late 2010s). Library creation used the immunoSEQ multiplex PCR assay. For the multiplex PCR, a mixture combining 60 forward primers for TCR Vbeta segments and 13 reverse primers for TCR Jbeta segments was used. What TCRdb holds here is the immuneACCESS table cut down to in-frame rearrangements. Part of the clones is not present; checked against another copy, under half of the missing clones reflect an unresolved V gene, and the others are unexplained. Within this sample are some 110,000 clones, with around 63% of them counted one time only. The ten top clones hold 3.2% of the sample. Sample: PBMCs. Receptors originate from a man between 25 and 39 years old in good health and CMV-seronegative.

As regards this clone: Relative to the germline gene, one junction end is altered; a read error may explain this. The J gene is TRBJ2-6, the V gene TRBV10-1; a weak D match, TRBD1 (5 bases). The CDR3 has 19 residues. Germline V gene data show CDR1 as WNHNN and CDR2 as SYGVQD (reference sequence). For the CDR3, the DNA is TGCGCCAGCAGTGAGCCGGACGGGTACGTTATCTCTGGGGCCAACGGCCTGACTTTC. The encoded protein is CASSEPDGYVISGANGLTF.

This chain uses TRBV30 with TRBJ1-1; perhaps TRBD1 as D (5 bases). The CDR3 has 15 amino acids. The germline V and J ends were trimmed by 2 bases and 0 bases, with 13 bases remaining between them. Germline CDR1 is GTSNPN and CDR2 is SVGIG (reference sequence). The CDR3 DNA reads as TGTGCCTGGAGTTCTGCCGGGGGGGTGAACACTGAAGCTTTCTTT. Translating it yields CAWSSAGGVNTEAFF.

The genes are TRBV5-1 and TRBJ1-2; 8 nucleotides agree with TRBD1. Per the germline V gene, CDR1 is SGHRS and CDR2 is YFSETQ. Losses at the gene ends were 3 bases for V and 1 base for J; bases not matched to a gene: 14. The CDR3 contains 18 residues. The CDR3 DNA reads as TGCGCCAGCAGCTCCGATCGACGGGACAGGCCGAATAACTATGGCTACACCTTC. Protein: CASSSDRRDRPNNYGYTF.

The rearrangement links TRBV27 to TRBJ2-1, with 12 nucleotides matching TRBD2. CDR3 length: 17 residues. V lost 5 bases to trimming and J lost 3 bases; unmatched junction nucleotides: 8. In germline, CDR1 is MNHEY, CDR2 SMNVEV (reference sequence). CDR3 protein: CASSPRTSGISYNEQFF. The CDR3 DNA follows: TGTGCCAGCAGTCCGCGGACTAGCGGGATAAGCTACAATGAGCAGTTCTTC.

V is TRBV7-2 and J is TRBJ2-7; D is undetermined. With 5 bases removed from V and 2 bases from J, the gap between germline ends came to 13 bases. The CDR3 extends over 14 amino acids. Germline V CDR1 and CDR2: SGHTA, FQGNSA. CDR3 coding DNA: TGTGCCAGCAGCCCTTACAGACCCCCCTACGAGCAGTACTTC. Protein sequence: CASSPYRPPYEQYF. Based on the CDR3 plus reference TRBV7-2 and TRBJ2-7, the full variable domain is GAGVSQSPSNKVTEKGKDVELRCDPISGHTALYWYRQSLGQGLEFLIYFQGNSAPDKSGLPSDRFSAERTGGSVSTLTIQRTQQEDSAVYLCASSPYRPPYEQYFGPGTRLTVT.

The CDR3, as DNA: TGTGCCAGCAGTGACGACAGGGGGCTTAGGAACTATGGCTACACCTTC. Residues: CASSDDRGLRNYGYTF. The chain uses TRBV2 and TRBJ1-2; 10 bases fit TRBD1. After removal of 3 bases from V and 2 bases from J, the junction contained 6 bases not matched to a gene. The CDR3 runs to 16 residues. Germline CDR1 SNHLY, CDR2 FYNNEI.

Note on this clone: The junction and the germline gene differ at one end; a read error may be behind it. The chain couples TRBV7-9 to TRBJ2-4, with a tentative D call TRBD1 (6 bases). Germline CDR1 SEHNR, CDR2 FQNEAQ (reference sequence). The CDR3 sequence is 18 residues long. The CDR3 DNA is TGTTCCAGCAGCTTAACCCCGGTGGACAGACTAGCCAAAAACATTCAGTACTTC. The encoded protein is CSSSLTPVDRLAKNIQYF.

The chain couples TRBV5-1 to TRBJ1-1, with TRBD1 matching 7 bases. Germline loops: CDR1 SGHRS, CDR2 YFSETQ. Germline trimming cut 0 bases from V and 5 bases from J; bases unmatched to any gene: 4. This CDR3 has 14 amino acids. CDR3 coding DNA: TGCGCCAGCAGCTTGGCAGGGGGTGCGACTGAAGCTTTCTTT. Translated, it gives CASSLAGGATEAFF.

Note on this clone: One end of the junction fails to match germline, which may point to a read error. V is TRBV7-9 and J is TRBJ2-2, with 7 nucleotides matching TRBD1. The CDR3 loop spans 16 amino acids. From germline, CDR1 is SEHNR and CDR2 FQNEAQ (reference sequence). The CDR3 coding sequence is TGTTCCAGCAGCTGGACGGACAGGACGAACACCGGGGAGCTGTTTTTT. Translated: CSSSWTDRTNTGELFF.

The rearrangement links TRBV6-5 to TRBJ1-2, with D perhaps matching TRBD1 (5 bases). V was cut by 7 bases and J by 5 bases, with 20 bases left in between. The length of the CDR3 is 15 residues. CDR1 and CDR2 (germline): MNHEY, SVGAGI. Here the CDR3 DNA reads TGTGCCAGCACCCTACCCGGGGGGGGTTCGTATGGCTACACCTTC. It translates to CASTLPGGGSYGYTF.

A single count supports this clone. V gene TRBV19 combines with J gene TRBJ1-1, with D possibly TRBD1 on 6 matching bases. Trimming removed 10 bases at V and 6 bases at J, with 12 bases between. CDR1 is LNHDA, CDR2 SQIVND, per germline (reference sequence). This CDR3 spans 11 amino acids. The CDR3, as DNA: TGTGCCATAAGGGGGGGGGCTGAAGCTTTCTTT. Its translation is CAIRGGAEAFF.

This clone has a handful of counts. The J gene is TRBJ1-2, the V gene TRBV19; maybe TRBD1 (6 bases). CDR3 length: 14 residues. Germline V lookup: CDR1 LNHDA, CDR2 SQIVND (reference sequence). V was pared by 2 bases and J by 4 bases, with 11 bases between. CDR3 sequence: CASSINQGFYGYTF. The CDR3 DNA reads TGTGCCAGTAGTATAAACCAGGGGTTCTATGGCTACACCTTC.

This clone was seen a single time. V is TRBV28 and J is TRBJ1-1; a possible D gene is TRBD1 (5 bases). The CDR3 runs 15 residues. Germline assignment: CDR1 MDHEN and CDR2 SYDVKM. Trimming removed 6 bases from V and 5 bases from J, with 19 bases in between. The CDR3 reads CASSLDRRLGTEAFF. CDR3 nucleotides: TGTGCCAGCAGCCTAGACAGACGGCTAGGGACTGAAGCTTTCTTT.

V is TRBV7-9 and J is TRBJ2-7, with a possible D match to TRBD1 (5 bases). This CDR3 has 14 residues. V was cut by 1 base and J by 5 bases, with 12 bases left in between. Germline V lookup: CDR1 SEHNR, CDR2 FQNEAQ (reference sequence). CDR3 bases: TGTGCCAGCAGCTTAGGGCAGGGTCCCAACGAGCAGTACTTC. Protein sequence: CASSLGQGPNEQYF.

CDR3 nucleotide sequence: TGTGCCAGCAGCTTAGAGACAGGGGAGGGGCAGTTCTTC. This codes for CASSLETGEGQFF. The V call is TRBV11-3, the J call TRBJ2-1; the D gene is possibly TRBD1 (8 bases). V was shortened by 0 bases and J by 12 bases, with 12 bases between the two germline ends. CDR3 size: 13 residues. Germline lookup yields CDR1 SGHNT and CDR2 YENEEA.

This clone was seen once. The junction does not match germline at one end; this may be a read error. V and J are TRBV9 and TRBJ2-4; TRBD1 agrees at 7 bases. Germline V gives CDR1 SGDLS, CDR2 YYNGEE. CDR3 length: 15 residues. The CDR3 reads CASSLGQPAKNSQYF. CDR3 DNA: TGTGCCAGCAGCCTGGGACAGCCAGCCAAAAACAGTCAGTACTTC.

The chain links TRBV5-6 to TRBJ1-3; a possible D gene is TRBD1 (5 bases). Trimming pared 1 base from V and 4 bases from J, leaving 6 bases between. The V gene's germline CDR1 is SGHDT and CDR2 YYEEEE. This CDR3 spans 13 amino acids. CDR3: CASSLKGGNTIYF. The DNA of the CDR3 is TGTGCCAGCAGCTTGAAGGGGGGAAACACCATATATTTT. Full variable domain (missing parts from reference TRBV5-6 and TRBJ1-3): DAGVTQSPTHLIKTRGQQVTLRCSPKSGHDTVSWYQQALGQGPQFIFQYYEEEERQRGNFPDRFSGHQFPNYSSELNVNALLLGDSALYLCASSLKGGNTIYFGEGSWLTVV.

The rearrangement links TRBV7-8 to TRBJ2-3; TRBD2 aligns across 10 bases. Trimming took 3 bases from V and 0 from J; bases not matched to a gene: 3. The CDR3 is 16 amino acids. Germline V gene data show CDR1 as SGHVS and CDR2 as FQNEAQ. The CDR3 region is CASSFWTSGSTDTQYF. The CDR3 DNA sequence: TGTGCCAGCAGCTTCTGGACTAGCGGAAGCACAGATACGCAGTATTTT.